This T cell receptor beta chain is from a study of blood T cell repertoires in COVID-19. Study details: Some COVID-19 samples were acute and others convalescent; all came from the United States, Italy and Spain. The analysed material was cDNA or gDNA that came from T cells, B-cell-depleted T cells, or PBMCs.

In the source study's methods: Reference gene primer amplification yielded estimated nucleated cell counts. The table came from immunoSEQ multiplex PCR; TCRdb's copy has only in-frame clones and leaves some out. D and trimming were read from the DNA, whereas the V and J calls and clone size are those reported in that table. This sample has roughly 230,000 clones, with about 90% found just once. Recruited during active infection, patients (from Seattle) were subsequently followed longitudinally. There are 14 residues in the CDR3. V was pared by 1 base and J by 6 bases, with 5 bases of the junction left unmatched. Germline V gene data show CDR1 as SEHNR and CDR2 as FQNEAQ (reference sequence).

Sequences were obtained from peripheral blood. The TCR was taken from a man aged 30-40 years with COVID-19, enrolled during active disease. V is TRBV7-9 and J is TRBJ2-7; 8 bases line up with TRBD2. The CDR3: CASSLDGGAPEQYF. The CDR3 region has the DNA TGTGCCAGCAGCTTAGACGGGGGGGCCCCCGAGCAGTACTTC.